This passage covers 7 T cell receptor beta chains from one sample sequenced in a study of T cell repertoires in cytomegalovirus infection. TCRdb called the reads again in MiXCR, with one record for every CDR3 protein. Found here are over 150,000 distinct CDR3 sequences, approximately 15% of them singletons; the top ten hold approximately 30%. Sequencing was performed on PBMCs. The receptors stem from a human donor in good health (CMV status not recorded). Some clones in this sample may be carry-over from other donors' samples.

The chain recombines TRBV7-4 with TRBJ2-5, with TRBD2 identical over 9 bases. CDR3 length: 14 residues. The germline V gene encodes CDR1 SGHVT and CDR2 SQSDAQ. Unmatched junction bases numbered 12, after V lost 11 bases and J lost 5 bases. CDR3 sequence (DNA): TGTGCCGAGTCGATAGCGGGAGACGGTGAGACCCAGTACTTC. As protein: CAESIAGDGETQYF.

The V call is TRBV6-2 or TRBV6-3, the J call TRBJ2-3; D is undetermined. The CDR3 contains 14 residues. V lost 6 bases, J lost 6 bases, and 16 bases lay in between. Germline CDR1 is MNHEY and CDR2 is SVGEGT. CDR3: CASRKAQLSDTQYF. For the CDR3, the DNA is TGTGCCAGCAGAAAGGCCCAGTTGTCCGATACGCAGTATTTT.

The V and J genes are TRBV29-1 and TRBJ2-1, with 8 bases fitting TRBD2. J was trimmed by 9 bases and V by 6 bases; bases with no gene match: 7. Germline lookup yields CDR1 SQVTM and CDR2 ANQGSEA. The CDR3 is made up of 12 amino acids. The CDR3 DNA reads as TGCAGCGTCCGGACGGGAGGGGGTGAGCAGTTCTTC. Its translation: CSVRTGGGEQFF.

This sequence joins TRBV2 and TRBJ2-2, with no clear D. CDR1 and CDR2 (germline): SNHLY, FYNNEI. CDR3 length equals 16 residues. V shed 4 bases and J shed 0 bases, with 12 bases lying between them. In DNA form, the CDR3 reads TGTGCCAGCAGTGGTCGACAACGGTCGAACACCGGGGAGCTGTTTTTT. Protein product: CASSGRQRSNTGELFF. Variable domain in full (rest from reference TRBV2 and TRBJ2-2): EPEVTQTPSHQVTQMGQEVILRCVPISNHLYFYWYRQILGQKVEFLVSFYNNEISEKSEIFDDQFSVERPDGSNFTLKIRSTKLEDSAMYFCASSGRQRSNTGELFFGEGSRLTVL.

The rearrangement joins TRBV7-9 to TRBJ1-1; 9 bases agree with TRBD1. The CDR3 extends over 14 amino acids. Germline V lookup: CDR1 SEHNR, CDR2 FQNEAQ (reference sequence). V lost 4 bases and J lost 5; bases outside the gene matches: 5. CDR3 region: CASSSTGGGTEAFF. The CDR3 nucleotides read TGTGCCAGCAGCTCGACAGGGGGTGGGACTGAAGCTTTCTTT.

This clonotype has more than one count but fewer than ten. The CDR3 region is CASSLTFDGTTDTQYF. CDR3 in DNA: TGTGCCAGCAGCTTAACCTTCGACGGAACCACAGATACGCAGTATTTT. The chain combines TRBV7-3 with TRBJ2-3, with D hard to call. Per germline, CDR1 SGHTA and CDR2 FQGTGA. V was shortened by 0 bases and J by 2 bases, with 12 bases between the two germline ends. This CDR3 is 16 amino acids long.

This clonotype has a count of ten or more. This chain connects TRBV28 to TRBJ1-2; D uncertain. This CDR3 comprises 13 residues. Trimming pared 6 bases from V and 8 bases from J, leaving 16 bases between. The germline V gene has CDR1 MDHEN and CDR2 SYDVKM. In DNA, the CDR3 is TGTGCCAGCAGGTACACTGTACCATCGGGCTACACCTTC. Its translation: CASRYTVPSGYTF.